Listed here is a single T cell receptor (beta chain). Its antigen has not been determined. No much larger clonotype is one base removed from it; base qualities were not supplied. TCRbeta CDR3 regions were amplified from genomic DNA by means of the immunoSEQ Assay, a bias-controlled multiplex PCR. Per the authors' processing: The number of nucleated cells in each sample was estimated by amplification of reference gene primers within the assay. To quantify the absolute abundance of each unique TCRbeta CDR3 rearrangement, sequence reads were collapsed and filtered. For each sample, productive Simpson clonality was calculated as the square root of Simpson's diversity index across productive rearrangements. Drawn from immuneACCESS, this table holds only the in-frame rearrangements with V and J called that TCRdb kept. Clones are partly lost; checked studies trace under half to an unresolved V gene and leave the rest unexplained. D and trimming were read from the DNA, whereas the V and J calls and clone size are those reported in that table. Recorded for this sample are tens of thousands of clones; 70% to 90% of them occurred a single time. Jointly, the top ten make up less than 3.5% of the sample.

One collaborating source in Seattle enrolled patients during active infection and followed them longitudinally through the course of disease. Collaborating institutions collected whole blood in K2EDTA tubes following their own protocols. For TCRbeta analysis, collaborators shipped samples in one of three forms: frozen whole blood, isolated PBMCs, or DNA extracted from either of those sample types. This specimen belongs to a study of blood T cell repertoires in COVID-19 (dated by TCRdb to 2018 to 2020). Describing the broader study: The collaborator samples originated in the United States, Italy and Spain and spanned the acute and convalescent phases of COVID-19. The prospective study material was composed of cDNA or gDNA derived from T cells, B-cell-depleted T cells, or PBMCs. The dataset comprised deeply sampled blood TCRbeta repertoires from subjects exposed to, actively infected with, or recovered from COVID-19. The repertoires were released in a freely available public database intended as a resource for research on the immune response to SARS-CoV-2. The samples were drawn from the first 160 participants of the ongoing ImmuneRACE study and from under 1,500 subjects provided by 6 global collaborators. Sample metadata almost always included a de-identified subject ID, COVID-19 status, age in years and sex. Where available, HLA class I and class II types were obtained from metadata supplied by the sample provider rather than from assay-based typing. What the research found in general, with its limitations: Clinical and demographic metadata were provided uncurated, with the amount varying by source and participant.

The germline V gene gives CDR1 as SGHAT and CDR2 as FQNNGV. V gives up 3 bases and J gives up 1 base, and the segment between their germline ends measures 12 bases. Including cysteine and phenylalanine, the CDR3 has 15 amino acids. Just CDR3 DNA is preserved here, 45 bases in frame from base 1. Source material: peripheral blood. The chain employs TRBV11-2 and TRBJ1-1; TRBD1 is possibly the D segment (5 matching bases). The TCR originated in a man between 45 and 60 years old with COVID-19, enrolled during active disease. The CDR3 region reads CASSLRGTKNTEAFF. The nucleotide sequence reads TGTGCCAGCAGCTTGCGGGGCACGAAGAACACTGAAGCTTTCTTT.